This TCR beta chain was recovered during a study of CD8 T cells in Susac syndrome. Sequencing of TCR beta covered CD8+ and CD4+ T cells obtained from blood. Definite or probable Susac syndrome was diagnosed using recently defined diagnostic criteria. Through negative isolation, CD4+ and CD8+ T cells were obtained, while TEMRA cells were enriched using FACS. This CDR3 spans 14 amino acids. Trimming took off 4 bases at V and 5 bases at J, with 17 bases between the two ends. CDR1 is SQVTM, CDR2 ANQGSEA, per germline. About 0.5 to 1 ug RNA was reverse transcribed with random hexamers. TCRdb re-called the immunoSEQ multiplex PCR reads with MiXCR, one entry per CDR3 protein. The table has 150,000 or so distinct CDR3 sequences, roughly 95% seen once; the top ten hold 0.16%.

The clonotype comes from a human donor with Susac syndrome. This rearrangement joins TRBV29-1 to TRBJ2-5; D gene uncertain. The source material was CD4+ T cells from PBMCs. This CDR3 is CSVGPGAAWETQYF. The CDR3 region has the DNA TGCAGCGTTGGTCCAGGAGCTGCATGGGAGACCCAGTACTTC.